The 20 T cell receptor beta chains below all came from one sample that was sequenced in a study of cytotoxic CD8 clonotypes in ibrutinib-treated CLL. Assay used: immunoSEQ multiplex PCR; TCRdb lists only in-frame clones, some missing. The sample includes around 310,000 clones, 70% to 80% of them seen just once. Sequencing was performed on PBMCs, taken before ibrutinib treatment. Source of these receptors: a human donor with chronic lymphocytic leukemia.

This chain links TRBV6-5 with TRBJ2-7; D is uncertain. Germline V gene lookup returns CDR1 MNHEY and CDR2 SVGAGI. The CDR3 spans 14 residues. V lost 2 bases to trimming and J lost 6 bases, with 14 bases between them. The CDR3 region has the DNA TGTGCCAGCAGTTACGGCCCAGGTCCCACCGAGCAGTACTTC. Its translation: CASSYGPGPTEQYF.

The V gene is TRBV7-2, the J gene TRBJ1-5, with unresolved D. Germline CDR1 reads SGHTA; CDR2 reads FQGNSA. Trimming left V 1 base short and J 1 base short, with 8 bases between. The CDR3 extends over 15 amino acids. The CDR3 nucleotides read TGTGCCAGCAGCTTAGGGCAGACAAGCAATCAGCCCCAGCATTTT. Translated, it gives CASSLGQTSNQPQHF. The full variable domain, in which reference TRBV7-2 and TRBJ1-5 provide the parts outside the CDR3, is GAGVSQSPSNKVTEKGKDVELRCDPISGHTALYWYRQSLGQGLEFLIYFQGNSAPDKSGLPSDRFSAERTGGSVSTLTIQRTQQEDSAVYLCASSLGQTSNQPQHFGDGTRLSIL.

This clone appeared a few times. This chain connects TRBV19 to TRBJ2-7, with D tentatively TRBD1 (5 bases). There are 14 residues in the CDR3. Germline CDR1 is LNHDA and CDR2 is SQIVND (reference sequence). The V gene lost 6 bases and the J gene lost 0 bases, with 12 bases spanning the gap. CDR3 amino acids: CASRSGQGSYEQYF. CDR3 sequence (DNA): TGTGCCAGTAGATCGGGCCAGGGCTCCTACGAGCAGTACTTC.

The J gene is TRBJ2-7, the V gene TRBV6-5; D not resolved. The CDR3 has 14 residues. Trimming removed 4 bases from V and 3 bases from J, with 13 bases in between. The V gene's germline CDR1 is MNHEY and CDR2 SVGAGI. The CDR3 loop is CASSSDPGDYEQYF. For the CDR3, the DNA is TGTGCCAGCAGTTCCGACCCTGGAGACTACGAGCAGTACTTC.

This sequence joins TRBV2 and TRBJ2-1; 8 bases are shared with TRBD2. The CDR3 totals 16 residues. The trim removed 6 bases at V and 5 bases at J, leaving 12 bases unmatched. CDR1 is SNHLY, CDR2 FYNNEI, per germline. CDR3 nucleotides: TGTGCCAGCAGAAAACAGACTAGCGCCACAAACAATGAGCAGTTCTTC. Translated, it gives CASRKQTSATNNEQFF.

The CDR3 DNA reads TGTGCCAGCAGCCGCACAAGCGGATTTAGTAATGAAAAACTGTTTTTT. Protein sequence: CASSRTSGFSNEKLFF. This chain connects TRBV4-2 to TRBJ1-4; D unclear. From germline, CDR1 is LGHNA and CDR2 YNFKEQ. There are 16 residues in the CDR3. V was shortened by 4 bases and J by 4 bases, with 16 bases between the two germline ends.

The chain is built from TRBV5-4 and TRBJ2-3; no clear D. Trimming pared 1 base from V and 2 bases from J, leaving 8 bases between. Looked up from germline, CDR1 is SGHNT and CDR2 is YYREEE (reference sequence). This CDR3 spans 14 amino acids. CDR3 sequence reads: CASSLPAVTDTQYF. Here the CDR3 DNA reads TGTGCCAGCAGCTTGCCAGCTGTCACAGATACGCAGTATTTT. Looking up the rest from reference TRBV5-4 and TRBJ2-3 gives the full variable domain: ETGVTQSPTHLIKTRGQQVTLRCSSQSGHNTVSWYQQALGQGPQFIFQYYREEENGRGNFPPRFSGLQFPNYSSELNVNALELDDSALYLCASSLPAVTDTQYFGPGTRLTVL.

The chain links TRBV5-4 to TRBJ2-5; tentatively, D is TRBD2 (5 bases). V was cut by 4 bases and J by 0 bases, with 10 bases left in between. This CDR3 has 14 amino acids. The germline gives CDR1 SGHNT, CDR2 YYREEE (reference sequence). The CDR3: CASSSTGNQETQYF. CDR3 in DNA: TGTGCCAGCAGCAGCACGGGGAACCAAGAGACCCAGTACTTC. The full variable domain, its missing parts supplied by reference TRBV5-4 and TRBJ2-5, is ETGVTQSPTHLIKTRGQQVTLRCSSQSGHNTVSWYQQALGQGPQFIFQYYREEENGRGNFPPRFSGLQFPNYSSELNVNALELDDSALYLCASSSTGNQETQYFGPGTRLLVL.

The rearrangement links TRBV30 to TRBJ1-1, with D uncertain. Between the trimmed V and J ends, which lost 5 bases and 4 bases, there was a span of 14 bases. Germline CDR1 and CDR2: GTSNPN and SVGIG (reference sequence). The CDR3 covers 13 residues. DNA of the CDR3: TGTGCCTGGGGTCAGATCGAGAGCACTGAAGCTTTCTTT. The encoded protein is CAWGQIESTEAFF.

The CDR3 reads CASSYSWTDTQYF. The CDR3, as DNA: TGTGCCAGCAGTTACTCATGGACAGATACGCAGTATTTT. The chain combines TRBV2 with TRBJ2-3; no reliable D call. V gave up 5 bases and J gave up 3 bases, with 9 bases separating them. The germline gives CDR1 SNHLY, CDR2 FYNNEI. The CDR3 extends over 13 amino acids.

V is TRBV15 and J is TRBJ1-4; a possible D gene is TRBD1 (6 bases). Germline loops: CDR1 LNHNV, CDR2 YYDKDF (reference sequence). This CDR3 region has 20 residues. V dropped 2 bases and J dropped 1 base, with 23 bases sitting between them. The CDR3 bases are TGTGCCACCAGCAGAAGGGGTTCGGGCAGGGGAATTGGAACTAATGAAAAACTGTTTTTT. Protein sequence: CATSRRGSGRGIGTNEKLFF.

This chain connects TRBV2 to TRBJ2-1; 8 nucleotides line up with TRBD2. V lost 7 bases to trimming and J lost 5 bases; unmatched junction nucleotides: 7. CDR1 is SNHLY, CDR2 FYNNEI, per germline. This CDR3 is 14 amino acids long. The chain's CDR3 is CASKETSVDNEQFF. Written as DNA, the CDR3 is TGTGCCAGCAAAGAGACTAGCGTCGACAATGAGCAGTTCTTC.

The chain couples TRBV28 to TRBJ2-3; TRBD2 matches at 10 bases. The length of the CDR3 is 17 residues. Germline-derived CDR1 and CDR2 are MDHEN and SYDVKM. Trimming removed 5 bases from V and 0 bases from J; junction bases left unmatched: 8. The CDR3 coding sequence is TGTGCCAGCAGTGGGGTGATACTAGCGGGGAGCACAGATACGCAGTATTTT. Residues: CASSGVILAGSTDTQYF.

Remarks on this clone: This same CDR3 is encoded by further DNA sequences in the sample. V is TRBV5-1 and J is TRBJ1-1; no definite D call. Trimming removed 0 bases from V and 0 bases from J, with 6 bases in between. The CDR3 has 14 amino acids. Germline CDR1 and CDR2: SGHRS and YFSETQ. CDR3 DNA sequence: TGCGCCAGCAGCTTGGGAGTAATGAACACTGAAGCTTTCTTT. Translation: CASSLGVMNTEAFF.

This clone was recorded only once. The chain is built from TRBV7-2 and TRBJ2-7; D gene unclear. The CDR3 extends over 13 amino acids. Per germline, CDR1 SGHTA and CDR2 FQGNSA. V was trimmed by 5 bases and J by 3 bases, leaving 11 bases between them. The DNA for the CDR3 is TGTGCCAGCAGCCTCGGGCTCAACTACGAGCAGTACTTC. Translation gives CASSLGLNYEQYF.

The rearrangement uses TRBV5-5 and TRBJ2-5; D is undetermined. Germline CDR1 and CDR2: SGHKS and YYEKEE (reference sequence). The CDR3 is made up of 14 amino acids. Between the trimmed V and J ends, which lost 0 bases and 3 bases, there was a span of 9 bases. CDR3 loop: CASSLGQTKETQYF. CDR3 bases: TGTGCCAGCAGCTTGGGACAAACGAAAGAGACCCAGTACTTC.

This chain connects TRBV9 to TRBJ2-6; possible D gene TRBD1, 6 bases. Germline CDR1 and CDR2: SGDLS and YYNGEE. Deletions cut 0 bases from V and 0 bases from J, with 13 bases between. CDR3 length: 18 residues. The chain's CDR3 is CASSVARTDYSGANVLTF. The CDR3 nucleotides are TGTGCCAGCAGCGTAGCTAGGACAGACTACTCTGGGGCCAACGTCCTGACTTTC.

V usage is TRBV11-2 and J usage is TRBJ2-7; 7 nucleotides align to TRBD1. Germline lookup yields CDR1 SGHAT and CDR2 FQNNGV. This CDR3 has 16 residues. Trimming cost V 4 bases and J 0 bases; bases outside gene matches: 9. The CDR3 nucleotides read TGTGCCAGCAGCTCCCCGGGGACAGTAAACTCCTACGAGCAGTACTTC. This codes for CASSSPGTVNSYEQYF.

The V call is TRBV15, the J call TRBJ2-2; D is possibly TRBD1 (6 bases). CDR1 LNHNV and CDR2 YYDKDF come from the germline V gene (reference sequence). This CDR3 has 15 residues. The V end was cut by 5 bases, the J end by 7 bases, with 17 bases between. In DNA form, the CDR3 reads TGTGCCACCAGCCGGTGGACAGCTACTGGCGGGGAGCTGTTTTTT. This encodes CATSRWTATGGELFF.

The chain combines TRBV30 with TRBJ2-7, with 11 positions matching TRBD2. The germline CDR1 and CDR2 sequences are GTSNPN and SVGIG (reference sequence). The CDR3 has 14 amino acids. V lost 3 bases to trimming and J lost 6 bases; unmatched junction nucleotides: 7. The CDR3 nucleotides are TGTGCCTGGAGCCACCGGACTAGCGGGCTCGAGCAGTACTTC. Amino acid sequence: CAWSHRTSGLEQYF.